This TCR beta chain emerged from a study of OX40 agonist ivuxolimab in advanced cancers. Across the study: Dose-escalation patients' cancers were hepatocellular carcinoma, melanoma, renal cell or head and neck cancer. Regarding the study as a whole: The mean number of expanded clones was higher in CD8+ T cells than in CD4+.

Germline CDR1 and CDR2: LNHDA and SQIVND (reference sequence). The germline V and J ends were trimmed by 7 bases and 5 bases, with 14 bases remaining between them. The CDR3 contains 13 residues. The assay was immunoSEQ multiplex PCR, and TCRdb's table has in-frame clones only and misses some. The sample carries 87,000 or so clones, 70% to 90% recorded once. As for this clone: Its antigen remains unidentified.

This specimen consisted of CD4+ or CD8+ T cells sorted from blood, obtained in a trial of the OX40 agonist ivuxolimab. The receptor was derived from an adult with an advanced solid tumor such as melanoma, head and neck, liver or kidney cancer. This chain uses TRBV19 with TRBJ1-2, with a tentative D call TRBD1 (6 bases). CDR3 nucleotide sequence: TGTGCCAGTAAGGGGGGGCAGGGGTATGGCTACACCTTC. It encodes CASKGGQGYGYTF.